This T cell receptor beta chain was found in a study of beta chain features in type 1 diabetes. The CDR3 loop spans 12 amino acids. The V end lost 7 bases, the J end lost 6 bases, and 15 bases lay between the germline ends. Germline V gives CDR1 SQVTM, CDR2 ANQGSEA. Expressed TCRB transcripts were sequenced, since all the RNA that had been isolated was reverse transcribed. Using immunoSEQ multiplex PCR, the repertoire was profiled, and TCRdb retains in-frame clones only, with some absent. The data hold some 400,000 clones, with roughly 15% observed a single time. This clonotype originated in a woman aged 18-29 years in good health. Sequenced: naive CD4+ T cells from blood. This chain links TRBV29-1 with TRBJ1-1, with D possibly TRBD1 on 5 matching bases. The DNA for the CDR3 is TGCAGCGGGTCGACAGTTTCGTCTGAAGCTTTCTTT. Its translation: CSGSTVSSEAFF.